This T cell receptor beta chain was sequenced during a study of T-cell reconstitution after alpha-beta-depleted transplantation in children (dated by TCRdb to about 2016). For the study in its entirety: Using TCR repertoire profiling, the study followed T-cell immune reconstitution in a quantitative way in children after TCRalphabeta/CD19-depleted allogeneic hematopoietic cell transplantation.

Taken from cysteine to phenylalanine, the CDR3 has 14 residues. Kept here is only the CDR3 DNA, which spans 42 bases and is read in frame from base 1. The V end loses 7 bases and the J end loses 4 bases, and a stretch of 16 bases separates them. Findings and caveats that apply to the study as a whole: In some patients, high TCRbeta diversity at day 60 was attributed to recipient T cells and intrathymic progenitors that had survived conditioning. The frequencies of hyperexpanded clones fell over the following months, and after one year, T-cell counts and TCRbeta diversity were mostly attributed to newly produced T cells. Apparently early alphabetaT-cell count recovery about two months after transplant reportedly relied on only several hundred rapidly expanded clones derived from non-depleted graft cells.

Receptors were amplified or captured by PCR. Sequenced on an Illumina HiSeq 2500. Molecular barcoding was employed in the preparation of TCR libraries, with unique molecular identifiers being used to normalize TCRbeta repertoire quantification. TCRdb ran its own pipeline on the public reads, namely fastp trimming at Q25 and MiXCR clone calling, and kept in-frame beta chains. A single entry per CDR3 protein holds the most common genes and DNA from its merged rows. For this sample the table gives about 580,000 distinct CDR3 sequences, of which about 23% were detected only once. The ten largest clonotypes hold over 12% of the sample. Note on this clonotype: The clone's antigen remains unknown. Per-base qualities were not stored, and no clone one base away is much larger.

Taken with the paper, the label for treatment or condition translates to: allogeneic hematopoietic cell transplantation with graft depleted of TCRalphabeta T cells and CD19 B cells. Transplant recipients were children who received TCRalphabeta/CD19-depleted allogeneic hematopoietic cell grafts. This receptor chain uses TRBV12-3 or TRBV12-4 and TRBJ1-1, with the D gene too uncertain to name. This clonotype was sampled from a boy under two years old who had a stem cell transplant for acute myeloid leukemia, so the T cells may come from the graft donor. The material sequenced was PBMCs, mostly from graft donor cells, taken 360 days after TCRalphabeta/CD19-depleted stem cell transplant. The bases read TGTGCCAGCACCCTCGGGCGTTTAGGCACTGAAGCTTTCTTT. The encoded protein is CASTLGRLGTEAFF.